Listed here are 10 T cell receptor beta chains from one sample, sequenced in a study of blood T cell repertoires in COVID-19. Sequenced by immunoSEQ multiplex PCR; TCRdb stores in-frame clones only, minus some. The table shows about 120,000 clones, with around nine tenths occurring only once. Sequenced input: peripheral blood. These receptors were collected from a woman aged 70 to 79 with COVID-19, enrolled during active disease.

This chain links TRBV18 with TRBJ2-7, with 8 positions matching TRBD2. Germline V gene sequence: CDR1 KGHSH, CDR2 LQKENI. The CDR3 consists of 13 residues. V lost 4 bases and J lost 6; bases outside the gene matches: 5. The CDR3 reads CASSLGGVREQYF. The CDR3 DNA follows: TGTGCCAGCTCACTCGGGGGGGTACGCGAGCAGTACTTC. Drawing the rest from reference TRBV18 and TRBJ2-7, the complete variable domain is NAGVMQNPRHLVRRRGQEARLRCSPMKGHSHVYWYRQLPEEGLKFMVYLQKENIIDESGMPKERFSAEFPKEGPSILRIQQVVRGDSAAYFCASSLGGVREQYFGPGTRLTVT.

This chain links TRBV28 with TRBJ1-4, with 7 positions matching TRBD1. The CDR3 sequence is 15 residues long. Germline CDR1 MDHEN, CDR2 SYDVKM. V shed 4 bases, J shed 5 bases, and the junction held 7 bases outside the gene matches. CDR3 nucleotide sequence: TGTGCCAGCAGTTATCCGGGACAGCCGAATGAAAAACTGTTTTTT. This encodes CASSYPGQPNEKLFF.

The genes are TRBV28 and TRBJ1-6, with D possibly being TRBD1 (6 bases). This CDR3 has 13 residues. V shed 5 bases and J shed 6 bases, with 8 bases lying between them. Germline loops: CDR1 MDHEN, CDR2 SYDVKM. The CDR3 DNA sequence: TGTGCCAGCAGTGACAGGAGTAATTCACCCCTCCACTTT. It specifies CASSDRSNSPLHF.

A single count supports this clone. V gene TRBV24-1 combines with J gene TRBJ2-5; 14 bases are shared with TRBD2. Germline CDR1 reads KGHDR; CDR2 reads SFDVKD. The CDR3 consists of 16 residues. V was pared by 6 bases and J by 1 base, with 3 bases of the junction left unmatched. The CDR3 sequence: CATSRTSGGSQETQYF. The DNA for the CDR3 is TGTGCCACCAGTAGGACTAGCGGGGGGTCCCAAGAGACCCAGTACTTC.

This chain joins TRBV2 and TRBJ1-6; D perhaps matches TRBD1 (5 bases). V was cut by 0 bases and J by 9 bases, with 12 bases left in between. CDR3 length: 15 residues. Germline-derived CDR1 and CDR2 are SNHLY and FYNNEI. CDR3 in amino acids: CASSEARVETSPLHF. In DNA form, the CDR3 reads TGTGCCAGCAGTGAAGCCAGGGTAGAAACTTCACCCCTCCACTTT.

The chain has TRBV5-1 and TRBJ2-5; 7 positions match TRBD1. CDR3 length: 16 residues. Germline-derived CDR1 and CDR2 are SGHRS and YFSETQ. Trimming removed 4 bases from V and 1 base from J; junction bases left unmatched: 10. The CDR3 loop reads CASSVPTGAIQETQYF. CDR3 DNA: TGCGCCAGCAGCGTCCCCACAGGGGCGATCCAAGAGACCCAGTACTTC.

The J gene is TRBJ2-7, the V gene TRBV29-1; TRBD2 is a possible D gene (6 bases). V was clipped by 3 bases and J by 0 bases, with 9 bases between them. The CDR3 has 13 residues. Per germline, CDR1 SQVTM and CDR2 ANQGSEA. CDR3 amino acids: CSVELGSSYEQYF. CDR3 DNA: TGCAGCGTTGAGCTCGGGAGCTCCTACGAGCAGTACTTC.

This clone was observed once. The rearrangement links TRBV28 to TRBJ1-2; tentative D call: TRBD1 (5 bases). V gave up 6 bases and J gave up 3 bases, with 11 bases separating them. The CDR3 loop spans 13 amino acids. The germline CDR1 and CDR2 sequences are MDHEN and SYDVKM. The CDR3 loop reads CASSRASDYGYTF. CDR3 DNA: TGTGCCAGCAGCAGGGCTTCGGACTATGGCTACACCTTC.

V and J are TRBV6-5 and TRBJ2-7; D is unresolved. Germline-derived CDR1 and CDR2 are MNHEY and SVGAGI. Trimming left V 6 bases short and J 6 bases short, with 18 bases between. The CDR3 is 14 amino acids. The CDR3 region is CASSIWSDRGEQYF. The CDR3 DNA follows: TGTGCCAGCAGCATCTGGAGCGATAGAGGCGAGCAGTACTTC.

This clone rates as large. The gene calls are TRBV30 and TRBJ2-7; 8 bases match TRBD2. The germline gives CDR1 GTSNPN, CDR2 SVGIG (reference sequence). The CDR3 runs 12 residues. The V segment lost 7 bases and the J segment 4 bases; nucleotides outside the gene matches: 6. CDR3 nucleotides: TGTGCCTCCCTAGCGGGCAATTACGAGCAGTACTTC. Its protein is CASLAGNYEQYF.